Below are 28 T cell receptor beta chains sequenced from a single sample in a study of radiation and T cells in renal cell carcinoma. Time point in this sample: baseline pretreatment blood. Treatment given: 15 Gy SBRT to primary tumor, nephrectomy 4 weeks later. Clones were read by immunoSEQ multiplex PCR, and TCRdb kept only the in-frame ones, dropping some. Of more than 95,000 clones listed, roughly four fifths were seen once; the top ten hold 3%. Sequences were derived from blood, sampled from a patient whose treatment included radiotherapy and nephrectomy. All receptors come from a woman aged 60 to 75 with renal cell carcinoma.

This clone was detected once. The chain recombines TRBV6-5 with TRBJ2-2, with a tentative D call TRBD2 (5 bases). Germline V lookup: CDR1 MNHEY, CDR2 SVGAGI. V was clipped by 2 bases and J by 13 bases, with 17 bases between them. This CDR3 has 14 amino acids. For the CDR3, the DNA is TGTGCCAGCAGTTACCCTAAATTACCAGGAGGGCTGTTTTTT. Amino acids: CASSYPKLPGGLFF.

This clone has more than one count but fewer than ten. The chain is built from TRBV19 and TRBJ1-1; D unresolved. Between the trimmed V and J ends, which lost 6 bases and 7 bases, there was a span of 21 bases. The CDR3 loop spans 15 amino acids. Germline lookup yields CDR1 LNHDA and CDR2 SQIVND (reference sequence). The CDR3 loop is CASSKDTLTYSEAFF. The CDR3 DNA reads as TGTGCCAGTAGCAAAGACACCCTAACCTACAGTGAAGCTTTCTTT.

The chain links TRBV7-3 to TRBJ2-7, with D perhaps TRBD1 (5 bases). The CDR3 covers 16 residues. V was pared by 5 bases and J by 4 bases, with 21 bases between. From germline, CDR1 is SGHTA and CDR2 FQGTGA. The CDR3 loop reads CASSLERGLVDYEQYF. As DNA, the CDR3 is TGTGCCAGCAGCCTTGAAAGGGGCTTGGTTGATTACGAGCAGTACTTC.

This chain uses TRBV5-8 with TRBJ2-7; D remains unclear. The CDR3 spans 13 residues. CDR1 and CDR2 from the germline V gene are SGHTS and YDEGEE. V gave up 1 base and J gave up 1 base, with 6 bases separating them. CDR3 region: CASSLYSSYEQYF. CDR3 sequence (DNA): TGTGCCAGCAGCTTGTACAGTTCCTACGAGCAGTACTTC.

This clone was seen more than once but under ten times. V usage is TRBV11-2 and J usage is TRBJ2-7; 10 bases align to TRBD1. This CDR3 region has 15 residues. V was pared by 5 bases and J by 3 bases, with 7 bases of the junction left unmatched. Per germline, CDR1 SGHAT and CDR2 FQNNGV. CDR3 nucleotides: TGTGCCAGCAGCGGGACAGGGGTAAGGATCTACGAGCAGTACTTC. Translating gives CASSGTGVRIYEQYF.

This clone came up once. The chain couples TRBV7-9 to TRBJ2-7; perhaps TRBD2 as D (6 bases). The germline gives CDR1 SEHNR, CDR2 FQNEAQ (reference sequence). Between the trimmed V and J ends, which lost 5 bases and 4 bases, there was a span of 9 bases. The CDR3 contains 12 residues. CDR3 residues: CASSRGIYEQYF. DNA for the CDR3: TGTGCCAGCAGCCGGGGGATTTACGAGCAGTACTTC. The full variable domain, in which reference TRBV7-9 and TRBJ2-7 provide the parts outside the CDR3, is DTGVSQNPRHKITKRGQNVTFRCDPISEHNRLYWYRQTLGQGPEFLTYFQNEAQLEKSRLLSDRFSAERPKGSFSTLEIQRTEQGDSAMYLCASSRGIYEQYFGPGTRLTVT.

The gene calls are TRBV5-1 and TRBJ1-2; D unresolved. CDR1 SGHRS and CDR2 YFSETQ come from the germline V gene. The CDR3 runs to 13 residues. Trimming left V 6 bases short and J 7 bases short, with 16 bases between. The CDR3 here is CASTTSDMAGYTF. The CDR3 DNA follows: TGCGCCAGCACCACCTCCGACATGGCTGGCTACACCTTC.

The V call is TRBV19, the J call TRBJ2-5; no clear D. CDR1 and CDR2 from the germline V gene are LNHDA and SQIVND (reference sequence). The CDR3 length is 11 residues. Trimming stripped 4 bases from V and 3 bases from J, with 3 bases between. In nucleotides, the CDR3 is TGTGCCAGTAGTACTGAAGAGACCCAGTACTTC. Translated, it gives CASSTEETQYF.

The gene calls are TRBV5-4 and TRBJ2-7, with D unclear. V was pared by 4 bases and J by 3 bases, with 5 bases between. The CDR3 is 11 residues long. CDR1 and CDR2 (germline): SGHNT, YYREEE (reference sequence). CDR3 sequence reads: CASSQGYEQYF. The CDR3, as DNA: TGTGCCAGCAGCCAAGGCTACGAGCAGTACTTC.

This clone has a single count. The rearrangement uses TRBV29-1 and TRBJ2-3, with 9 bases matching TRBD2. The CDR3 totals 16 residues. Trimming cost V 6 bases and J 8 bases; bases outside gene matches: 18. Germline lookup yields CDR1 SQVTM and CDR2 ANQGSEA. This chain's CDR3 is CSVRGLGEPSGVTQYF. CDR3 in DNA: TGCAGCGTCCGGGGACTGGGTGAACCTAGCGGGGTTACGCAGTATTTT.

J is TRBJ1-5 and V is TRBV19, with a tentative D call TRBD1 (6 bases). Trimming cost V 7 bases and J 5 bases, with 21 bases left between them. CDR1 and CDR2 from the germline V gene are LNHDA and SQIVND (reference sequence). The CDR3 totals 16 residues. In DNA, the CDR3 is TGTGCCAGTAATACCCCTCTCGGGGGCGGGGATCAGCCCCAGCATTTT. It encodes CASNTPLGGGDQPQHF.

DNA for the CDR3: TGTGCCAGCAGCGTAGGGGATACGGGAGTCTACGAGCAGTACTTC. Its protein product is CASSVGDTGVYEQYF. The chain combines TRBV9 with TRBJ2-7, with a possible D match to TRBD2 (6 bases). Per the germline V gene, CDR1 is SGDLS and CDR2 is YYNGEE. The V and J ends lost 0 bases and 3 bases respectively, with 13 bases between them. This CDR3 region has 15 residues.

This clone was recorded once. The gene calls are TRBV5-6 and TRBJ1-4; 7 positions agree with TRBD1. Unmatched junction bases numbered 15, after V lost 0 bases and J lost 7 bases. The CDR3 spans 18 residues. Germline V gives CDR1 SGHDT, CDR2 YYEEEE. CDR3 in DNA: TGTGCCAGCAGCTTGGTTCGGACAGGATCCTTTATATTTGAAAAACTGTTTTTT. Protein sequence: CASSLVRTGSFIFEKLFF.

This clone turned up a few times. The chain couples TRBV5-8 to TRBJ1-2; D call uncertain. This CDR3 has 15 residues. Trimming shortened V by 1 base and J by 4 bases, and 14 bases separated the two germline ends. Per the germline V gene, CDR1 is SGHTS and CDR2 is YDEGEE. CDR3 DNA sequence: TGTGCCAGCAGCTTGTTAGGCAGCTTCTCCTATGGCTACACCTTC. Translated, it gives CASSLLGSFSYGYTF.

This clone has only one observation. V gene TRBV6-1 combines with J gene TRBJ1-4, with a possible D match to TRBD1 (6 bases). Deletions cut 8 bases from V and 7 bases from J, with 20 bases between. This CDR3 contains 15 residues. Germline lookup yields CDR1 MNHNS and CDR2 SASEGT. The CDR3: CASSRTRGVGEKLFF. The DNA for the CDR3 is TGTGCCAGCTCGAGGACTAGGGGGGTCGGTGAAAAACTGTTTTTT.

Remarks on this clone: The same CDR3 arises from other DNA sequences in this sample as well. The rearrangement joins TRBV7-9 to TRBJ2-1; D not resolved. The CDR3 runs 13 residues. Germline CDR1 is SEHNR and CDR2 is FQNEAQ (reference sequence). V lost 2 bases and J 3 bases, leaving 5 bases between the germline ends. Here the CDR3 reads CASSLSSYNEQFF. The CDR3, as DNA: TGTGCCAGCAGCTTAAGTAGCTACAATGAGCAGTTCTTC.

The chain uses TRBV28 and TRBJ2-4; D gene uncertain. The CDR3 consists of 12 residues. Trimming removed 2 bases from V and 1 base from J, with 0 bases in between. The germline V gene encodes CDR1 MDHEN and CDR2 SYDVKM. For the CDR3, the DNA is TGTGCCAGCAGTTTAGCCAAAAACATTCAGTACTTC. This gives the protein CASSLAKNIQYF.

The rearrangement joins TRBV7-9 to TRBJ1-6, with 9 bases matching TRBD1. This CDR3 spans 15 amino acids. V was pared by 5 bases and J by 10 bases, with 9 bases of the junction left unmatched. Germline CDR1 reads SEHNR; CDR2 reads FQNEAQ (reference sequence). CDR3 protein: CASSPGTGLRSPLHF. The CDR3 coding sequence is TGTGCCAGCAGCCCCGGGACAGGGTTGCGGTCACCCCTCCACTTT.

This clone was counted once. CDR3 region: CASSVAGSGETQYF. For the CDR3, the DNA is TGTGCCAGCAGCGTAGCTGGGAGTGGAGAGACCCAGTACTTC. V is TRBV9 and J is TRBJ2-5; D might be TRBD2 (5 bases). The germline V gene encodes CDR1 SGDLS and CDR2 YYNGEE. The CDR3 sequence is 14 residues long. Trimming pared 0 bases from V and 4 bases from J, leaving 10 bases between.

In nucleotides, the CDR3 is TGTGCCAGCAGCTCTGACAGGACGAGGTCTGGAAACACCATATATTTT. Translated, it gives CASSSDRTRSGNTIYF. The chain recombines TRBV5-4 with TRBJ1-3; tentatively, D is TRBD1 (6 bases). CDR1 and CDR2 (germline): SGHNT, YYREEE (reference sequence). V was pared by 3 bases and J by 1 base, with 14 bases between. The CDR3 spans 16 residues.

The gene calls are TRBV5-1 and TRBJ2-1; TRBD2 matches 12 bases. The V gene end was trimmed by 4 bases and the J gene end by 0 bases; junction bases not matched to a gene: 11. The germline V gene encodes CDR1 SGHRS and CDR2 YFSETQ. The CDR3 totals 19 residues. Here the CDR3 DNA reads TGCGCCAGCAGCGAGAGACTAGCGGGGGACCCGTACTCCTACAATGAGCAGTTCTTC. This translates into CASSERLAGDPYSYNEQFF.

This chain connects TRBV28 to TRBJ1-2; D is perhaps TRBD1 (5 bases). CDR1 and CDR2 from the germline V gene are MDHEN and SYDVKM. Trimming pared 8 bases from V and 3 bases from J, leaving 13 bases between. The CDR3 is 13 amino acids. CDR3 in amino acids: CASGFGGYYGYTF. CDR3 DNA: TGTGCCAGCGGCTTTGGGGGGTACTATGGCTACACCTTC.

The chain employs TRBV15 and TRBJ2-7; possible D gene TRBD1, 6 bases. Trimming removed 0 bases at V and 0 bases at J, with 12 bases between. Germline V CDR1 and CDR2: LNHNV, YYDKDF (reference sequence). The CDR3 extends over 16 amino acids. The CDR3 bases are TGTGCCACCAGCAGAGAACGGGACACTTACTCCTACGAGCAGTACTTC. Translated, it gives CATSRERDTYSYEQYF. The full variable domain, completed using reference TRBV15 and TRBJ2-7, is DAMVIQNPRYQVTQFGKPVTLSCSQTLNHNVMYWYQQKSSQAPKLLFHYYDKDFNNEADTPDNFQSRRPNTSFCFLDIRSPGLGDTAMYLCATSRERDTYSYEQYFGPGTRLTVT.

The V call is TRBV7-9, the J call TRBJ2-7, with 10 bases fitting TRBD1. Germline values: CDR1 SEHNR, CDR2 FQNEAQ (reference sequence). This CDR3 is 15 amino acids long. V shed 1 base, J shed 5 bases, and the junction held 5 bases outside the gene matches. DNA for the CDR3: TGTGCCAGCAGCTTAGTAGGGACAGGGGACCACGAGCAGTACTTC. This codes for CASSLVGTGDHEQYF.

This CDR3 reads CASSVELVAFF. CDR3 DNA sequence: TGTGCCAGCAGTGTCGAACTCGTCGCTTTCTTT. This chain uses TRBV6-5 with TRBJ1-1; D is unclear. CDR1 is MNHEY, CDR2 SVGAGI, per germline. CDR3 length: 11 residues. Trimming pared 5 bases from V and 11 bases from J, leaving 12 bases between.

V gene TRBV28 combines with J gene TRBJ1-2, with 9 bases matching TRBD1. The V and J ends lost 0 bases and 4 bases, in that order; junction bases with no gene match: 0. Germline values: CDR1 MDHEN, CDR2 SYDVKM. The CDR3 sequence is 14 residues long. The DNA of the CDR3 is TGTGCCAGCAGTTTATGGACAGGGGGCTATGGCTACACCTTC. Protein sequence: CASSLWTGGYGYTF.

V and J are TRBV4-1 and TRBJ2-5, with 9 positions matching TRBD2. This CDR3 comprises 19 residues. The ends lost 4 bases at V and 4 bases at J; junction bases unmatched: 19. Germline V gene data show CDR1 as MGHRA and CDR2 as YSYEKL. This CDR3 reads CASSRIVAFGGGASETQYF. The CDR3, as DNA: TGCGCCAGCAGCCGGATCGTGGCGTTTGGCGGGGGGGCCTCAGAGACCCAGTACTTC.

The rearrangement links TRBV7-3 to TRBJ2-2, with TRBD1 identical over 8 bases. This CDR3 comprises 15 residues. In germline, CDR1 is SGHTA, CDR2 FQGTGA. V trimming: 1 base; J trimming: 4 bases; junction bases outside the gene matches: 2. This chain's CDR3 is CASSLRTGRTGELFF. For the CDR3, the DNA is TGTGCCAGCAGCTTAAGGACAGGGCGCACCGGGGAGCTGTTTTTT.